Listed below are T cell receptor beta chains from one sample, sequenced in a study of blood T cell repertoires in COVID-19. Here immunoSEQ multiplex PCR was the method, and the copy in TCRdb shows in-frame clones only, minus some. The data contain roughly 230,000 clones, around 85% of them singletons. Sequencing input: peripheral blood. The source of these receptors is a woman aged 60 to 75 with active or convalescent COVID-19. The CDR3 runs from the conserved cysteine through the conserved F or W. Fields, in order: V gene, J gene, clone size, D gene, CDR3 DNA, CDR3 protein. A D gene is named only where the DNA matches it firmly. Clone size appears in some rows only: once, few, many, or a class for an expanded clone.

v_gene: TRBV9; j_gene: TRBJ2-5; abundance: once; d_gene: TRBD2; CDR3nt: TGTGCCAGCAGCGTAGATGCGGGGGGGGTCGGTACAGCGTTCGAAGAGACCCAGTACTTC; CDR3aa: CASSVDAGGVGTAFEETQYF
v_gene: TRBV6-5; j_gene: TRBJ1-2; abundance: -; d_gene: -; CDR3nt: TGTGCCAGCACGGGGGGACCGTATGGCTACACCTTC; CDR3aa: CASTGGPYGYTF
v_gene: TRBV19; j_gene: TRBJ1-1; abundance: -; d_gene: -; CDR3nt: TGTGCCAGTAGTATAGCGTTGGGGAGGACATTTGACACTGAAGCTTTCTTT; CDR3aa: CASSIALGRTFDTEAFF
v_gene: TRBV4-1; j_gene: TRBJ1-3; abundance: -; d_gene: -; CDR3nt: TGCGCCAGCAGCCAGCGCTCTGGAAACACCATATATTTT; CDR3aa: CASSQRSGNTIYF
v_gene: TRBV29-1; j_gene: TRBJ2-1; abundance: -; d_gene: TRBD2; CDR3nt: TGCAGCGTTAAGGGGGTGACTAGCGGGAGGAACAATGAGCAGTTCTTC; CDR3aa: CSVKGVTSGRNNEQFF
v_gene: TRBV5-1; j_gene: TRBJ2-2; abundance: few; d_gene: -; CDR3nt: TGCGCCAGCAGCTTGGGGACATCGAACACCGGGGAGCTGTTTTTT; CDR3aa: CASSLGTSNTGELFF
v_gene: TRBV7-2; j_gene: TRBJ2-5; abundance: few; d_gene: -; CDR3nt: TGTGCCAGCAGCTTAGGTCCCCCCCCGGAGACCCAGTACTTC; CDR3aa: CASSLGPPPETQYF
v_gene: TRBV7-2; j_gene: TRBJ2-1; abundance: -; d_gene: TRBD1; CDR3nt: TGTGCCAGCAGCACGGGGACAGGGTACGGGCAATACAATGAGCAGTTCTTC; CDR3aa: CASSTGTGYGQYNEQFF
v_gene: TRBV19; j_gene: TRBJ1-1; abundance: -; d_gene: -; CDR3nt: TGTGCCAGTAGTATAGGGCCCTCGAACACTGAAGCTTTCTTT; CDR3aa: CASSIGPSNTEAFF
v_gene: TRBV18; j_gene: TRBJ2-3; abundance: -; d_gene: TRBD1; CDR3nt: TGTGCCAGCTCACCATTTTTAGGACAGGGGACCCCAGATACGCAGTATTTT; CDR3aa: CASSPFLGQGTPDTQYF
v_gene: TRBV18; j_gene: TRBJ2-1; abundance: -; d_gene: TRBD2; CDR3nt: TGTGCCAGCTCACCACTTGGACTAGCGGGAGACAATGAGCAGTTCTTC; CDR3aa: CASSPLGLAGDNEQFF
v_gene: TRBV4-1; j_gene: TRBJ1-1; abundance: -; d_gene: TRBD1; CDR3nt: TGCGCCAGCAGCCTTTCCGGGACAGCGAACACTGAAGCTTTCTTT; CDR3aa: CASSLSGTANTEAFF
v_gene: TRBV3-1/TRBV3-2; j_gene: TRBJ2-3; abundance: -; d_gene: TRBD1; CDR3nt: TGTGCCAGCAGCCAAACTGGGACAGGGACAGATACGCAGTATTTT; CDR3aa: CASSQTGTGTDTQYF
v_gene: TRBV5-1; j_gene: TRBJ2-5; abundance: -; d_gene: TRBD2; CDR3nt: TGCGCCAGCAGCTGGACTAGCGGGGTACAAGAGACCCAGTACTTC; CDR3aa: CASSWTSGVQETQYF
v_gene: TRBV18; j_gene: TRBJ1-1; abundance: -; d_gene: -; CDR3nt: TGTGCCAGCTCACCCGCACTCATGAACACTGAAGCTTTCTTT; CDR3aa: CASSPALMNTEAFF
v_gene: TRBV7-9; j_gene: TRBJ1-2; abundance: -; d_gene: -; CDR3nt: TGTGCCAGCAGCCGGACAGTCTTAGGTGGCTACACCTTC; CDR3aa: CASSRTVLGGYTF
v_gene: TRBV11-3; j_gene: TRBJ2-1; abundance: -; d_gene: TRBD1; CDR3nt: TGTGCCAGCAGCTTAGAAGGTACCGACAGGGGGGTGTACAATGAGCAGTTCTTC; CDR3aa: CASSLEGTDRGVYNEQFF
v_gene: TRBV5-5; j_gene: TRBJ2-7; abundance: -; d_gene: -; CDR3nt: TGTGCCAGCAGCTTGGGATGGGCTACCTACGAGCAGTACTTC; CDR3aa: CASSLGWATYEQYF
v_gene: TRBV5-8; j_gene: TRBJ2-6; abundance: -; d_gene: TRBD1; CDR3nt: TGTGCCAGCAGCTTATACAGGGGGCTGTCGACTGGGGCCAACGTCCTGACTTTC; CDR3aa: CASSLYRGLSTGANVLTF
v_gene: TRBV4-2; j_gene: TRBJ2-1; abundance: once; d_gene: -; CDR3nt: TGTGCCAGCAGCCAAGAAATAGCGGATAATGAGCAGTTCTTC; CDR3aa: CASSQEIADNEQFF
v_gene: TRBV4-1; j_gene: TRBJ2-7; abundance: -; d_gene: -; CDR3nt: TGCGCCAGCAGCCAAGATCTATTTCGAGACTACGAGCAGTACTTC; CDR3aa: CASSQDLFRDYEQYF
v_gene: TRBV5-4; j_gene: TRBJ2-5; abundance: -; d_gene: -; CDR3nt: TGTGCCAGCAGCGCCTACAGGGAGGAGACCCAGTACTTC; CDR3aa: CASSAYREETQYF
v_gene: TRBV6-6; j_gene: TRBJ2-2; abundance: -; d_gene: TRBD2; CDR3nt: TGTGCCAGCAGTTACGGGCGGGGGGCGAACACCGGGGAGCTGTTTTTT; CDR3aa: CASSYGRGANTGELFF
v_gene: TRBV11-2; j_gene: TRBJ1-2; abundance: -; d_gene: -; CDR3nt: TGTGCCAGCAGCTTAGGTCGGGATGGCTACACCTTC; CDR3aa: CASSLGRDGYTF
v_gene: TRBV19; j_gene: TRBJ1-5; abundance: -; d_gene: TRBD1; CDR3nt: TGTGCCAGTAGCAGACCAGGGACAGAACTTCAGCCCCAGCATTTT; CDR3aa: CASSRPGTELQPQHF
v_gene: TRBV6-2/TRBV6-3; j_gene: TRBJ1-1; abundance: -; d_gene: -; CDR3nt: TGTGCCAGCAGTTATATCCCCGGGGGGGCGAACACTGAAGCTTTCTTT; CDR3aa: CASSYIPGGANTEAFF
v_gene: TRBV28; j_gene: TRBJ1-1; abundance: -; d_gene: -; CDR3nt: TGTGCCAGCAGTTCCACAACACTGAACACTGAAGCTTTCTTT; CDR3aa: CASSSTTLNTEAFF
v_gene: TRBV11-1; j_gene: TRBJ2-7; abundance: -; d_gene: TRBD2; CDR3nt: TGTGCCAGCAGCTTATCGTGGCGGGAGGGCCGCTACGAGCAGTACTTC; CDR3aa: CASSLSWREGRYEQYF
v_gene: TRBV19; j_gene: TRBJ1-4; abundance: -; d_gene: -; CDR3nt: TGTGCCAGTAGTATACCTGCTAATGAAAAACTGTTTTTT; CDR3aa: CASSIPANEKLFF
v_gene: TRBV15; j_gene: TRBJ2-3; abundance: -; d_gene: TRBD2; CDR3nt: TGTGCCACCAGCCTAGCGGGGGGGGTAGATACGCAGTATTTT; CDR3aa: CATSLAGGVDTQYF
v_gene: TRBV6-5; j_gene: TRBJ2-5; abundance: few; d_gene: -; CDR3nt: TGTGCCAGCACCCCAAGTGAGGGGAGGGAGACCCAGTACTTC; CDR3aa: CASTPSEGRETQYF
v_gene: TRBV6-2/TRBV6-3; j_gene: TRBJ1-5; abundance: -; d_gene: -; CDR3nt: TGTGCCAGCAGTCGGTGGGGCCAATATCAGCCCCAGCATTTT; CDR3aa: CASSRWGQYQPQHF
v_gene: TRBV19; j_gene: TRBJ2-1; abundance: -; d_gene: TRBD2; CDR3nt: TGTGCCAGTAGTCCCCAGCGGGGGGGCTACAATGAGCAGTTCTTC; CDR3aa: CASSPQRGGYNEQFF
v_gene: TRBV13; j_gene: TRBJ1-3; abundance: -; d_gene: -; CDR3nt: TGTGCCAGCAGCTTGGGCAGGCTTGGAAACACCATATATTTT; CDR3aa: CASSLGRLGNTIYF
v_gene: TRBV11-2; j_gene: TRBJ2-2; abundance: few; d_gene: TRBD2; CDR3nt: TGTGCCAGCAGCTGGACTAGCGGGGGGGCAGTCACCGGGGAGCTGTTTTTT; CDR3aa: CASSWTSGGAVTGELFF
v_gene: TRBV30; j_gene: TRBJ2-3; abundance: -; d_gene: -; CDR3nt: TGTGCCTGGAGTCCAGGGAACACAGATACGCAGTATTTT; CDR3aa: CAWSPGNTDTQYF
v_gene: TRBV10-1; j_gene: TRBJ2-3; abundance: -; d_gene: TRBD2; CDR3nt: TGCGCCAGCGCATCGGGGGGTTCCGATACGCAGTATTTT; CDR3aa: CASASGGSDTQYF
v_gene: TRBV19; j_gene: TRBJ1-5; abundance: -; d_gene: -; CDR3nt: TGTGCCAGTAATAGCCCCGGTCGAAATCAGCCCCAGCATTTT; CDR3aa: CASNSPGRNQPQHF
v_gene: TRBV3-1/TRBV3-2; j_gene: TRBJ2-1; abundance: -; d_gene: TRBD2; CDR3nt: TGTGCCAGCAGCCAATGGGCCGGGGGGTCCTACAATGAGCAGTTCTTC; CDR3aa: CASSQWAGGSYNEQFF
v_gene: TRBV7-2; j_gene: TRBJ2-2; abundance: few; d_gene: TRBD2; CDR3nt: TGTGCCAGCAGGACCGGACTAGCGGGATGGACCGGGGAGCTGTTTTTT; CDR3aa: CASRTGLAGWTGELFF
v_gene: TRBV2; j_gene: TRBJ2-6; abundance: -; d_gene: -; CDR3nt: TGTGCCAGCGTGTTACCATCCAGCTCTGGGGCCAACGTCCTGACTTTC; CDR3aa: CASVLPSSSGANVLTF
v_gene: TRBV4-2; j_gene: TRBJ1-3; abundance: -; d_gene: -; CDR3nt: TGTGCCAGCAGCCAAGAACGACAGAGGAACACCATATATTTT; CDR3aa: CASSQERQRNTIYF
v_gene: TRBV7-9; j_gene: TRBJ1-2; abundance: few; d_gene: TRBD1; CDR3nt: TGTGCCAGCAGCTTCCAACAGGGGGTTGGCTATGGCTACACCTTC; CDR3aa: CASSFQQGVGYGYTF
v_gene: TRBV24-1; j_gene: TRBJ1-2; abundance: -; d_gene: -; CDR3nt: TGTGCCACCAGTGATTCCGCGACAGTATATGGCTACACCTTC; CDR3aa: CATSDSATVYGYTF
v_gene: TRBV28; j_gene: TRBJ1-5; abundance: -; d_gene: TRBD1; CDR3nt: TGTGCCAGCAGTTTCCGCGGGCAGGGGGTCGGTGGAAATCAGCCCCAGCATTTT; CDR3aa: CASSFRGQGVGGNQPQHF
v_gene: TRBV5-1; j_gene: TRBJ1-1; abundance: -; d_gene: TRBD1; CDR3nt: TGCGCCAGCAGCTTGGGGACAGGGGTGTCGAACACTGAAGCTTTCTTT; CDR3aa: CASSLGTGVSNTEAFF
v_gene: TRBV19; j_gene: TRBJ1-1; abundance: few; d_gene: -; CDR3nt: TGTGCCAGTAGCCCGATGGGGGGGCGGACTGAAGCTTTCTTT; CDR3aa: CASSPMGGRTEAFF
v_gene: TRBV5-1; j_gene: TRBJ2-2; abundance: -; d_gene: TRBD2; CDR3nt: TGCGCCAGCAGCCCTCTACTAGCGTCGAACACCGGGGAGCTGTTTTTT; CDR3aa: CASSPLLASNTGELFF
v_gene: TRBV2; j_gene: TRBJ1-5; abundance: -; d_gene: TRBD1; CDR3nt: TGTGCCAGCAGTGTAGGGGGCCCGATACAGCCCCAGCATTTT; CDR3aa: CASSVGGPIQPQHF
v_gene: TRBV3-1/TRBV3-2; j_gene: TRBJ1-1; abundance: -; d_gene: -; CDR3nt: TGTGCCAGCAGCCAAGTCGGGAACACTGAAGCTTTCTTT; CDR3aa: CASSQVGNTEAFF
v_gene: TRBV7-9; j_gene: TRBJ2-3; abundance: -; d_gene: TRBD2; CDR3nt: TGTGCCAGCAGCGTCTCTAGCGGCGCAGATACGCAGTATTTT; CDR3aa: CASSVSSGADTQYF
v_gene: TRBV6-2/TRBV6-3; j_gene: TRBJ2-5; abundance: -; d_gene: TRBD2; CDR3nt: TGTGCCAGCAGTTACTTCGGGGGGGTATTAGAGACCCAGTACTTC; CDR3aa: CASSYFGGVLETQYF
v_gene: TRBV5-5; j_gene: TRBJ1-2; abundance: -; d_gene: -; CDR3nt: TGTGCCAGCTACTCCGGGACTCCCACTCCTCCTCCTAGGGGCTACACCTTC; CDR3aa: CASYSGTPTPPPRGYTF
v_gene: TRBV24-1; j_gene: TRBJ2-1; abundance: -; d_gene: TRBD2; CDR3nt: TGTGCCACCAGTGATTTTGGTAGCGGGAGATATGAGCAGTTCTTC; CDR3aa: CATSDFGSGRYEQFF
v_gene: TRBV7-9; j_gene: TRBJ2-2; abundance: few; d_gene: TRBD2; CDR3nt: TGTGCCAGCAGCTCTACTAGCGGGAGGTACACCGGGGAGCTGTTTTTT; CDR3aa: CASSSTSGRYTGELFF
v_gene: TRBV11-2; j_gene: TRBJ2-7; abundance: -; d_gene: TRBD2; CDR3nt: TGTGCCAGCAGCTTTGGGGGACTAGCCTACGAGCAGTACTTC; CDR3aa: CASSFGGLAYEQYF
v_gene: TRBV10-2; j_gene: TRBJ2-6; abundance: -; d_gene: TRBD1; CDR3nt: TGCGCCAGCAGAGAAGACAGGGGGGTTCTGGGGGCCAACGTCCTGACTTTC; CDR3aa: CASREDRGVLGANVLTF
v_gene: TRBV14; j_gene: TRBJ1-2; abundance: -; d_gene: TRBD1; CDR3nt: TGTGCCAGCAGCCACAACAGGGGGATCATTGGCTACACCTTC; CDR3aa: CASSHNRGIIGYTF